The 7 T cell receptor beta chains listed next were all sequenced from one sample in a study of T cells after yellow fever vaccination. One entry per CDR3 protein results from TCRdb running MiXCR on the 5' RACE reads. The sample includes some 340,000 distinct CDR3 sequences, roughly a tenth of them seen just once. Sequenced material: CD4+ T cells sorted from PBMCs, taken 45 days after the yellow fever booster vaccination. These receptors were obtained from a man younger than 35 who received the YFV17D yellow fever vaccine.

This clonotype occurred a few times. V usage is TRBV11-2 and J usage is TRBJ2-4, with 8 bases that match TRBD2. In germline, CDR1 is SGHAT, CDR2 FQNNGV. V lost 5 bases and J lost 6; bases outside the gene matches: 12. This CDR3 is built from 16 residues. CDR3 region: CASSPRGAGGLNIQYF. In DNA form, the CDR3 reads TGTGCCAGCAGCCCCCGGGGGGCGGGGGGATTAAACATTCAGTACTTC.

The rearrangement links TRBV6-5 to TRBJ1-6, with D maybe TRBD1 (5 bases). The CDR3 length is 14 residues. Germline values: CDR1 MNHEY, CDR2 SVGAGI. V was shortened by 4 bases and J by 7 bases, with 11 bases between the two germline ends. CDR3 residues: CASSSPGTNSPLHF. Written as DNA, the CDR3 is TGTGCCAGCAGTTCCCCAGGGACCAATTCACCCCTCCACTTT.

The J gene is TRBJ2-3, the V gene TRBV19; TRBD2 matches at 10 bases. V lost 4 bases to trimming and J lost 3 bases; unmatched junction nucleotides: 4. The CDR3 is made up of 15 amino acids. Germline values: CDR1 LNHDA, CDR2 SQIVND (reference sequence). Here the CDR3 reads CASSRLAGATDTQYF. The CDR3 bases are TGTGCCAGTAGTAGGCTAGCGGGGGCTACAGATACGCAGTATTTT.

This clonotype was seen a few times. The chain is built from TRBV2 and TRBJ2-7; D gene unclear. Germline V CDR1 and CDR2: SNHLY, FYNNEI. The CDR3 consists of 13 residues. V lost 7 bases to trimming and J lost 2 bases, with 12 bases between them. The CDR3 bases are TGTGCCAGCACCGGGTCCTTGACCTACGAGCAGTACTTC. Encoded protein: CASTGSLTYEQYF.

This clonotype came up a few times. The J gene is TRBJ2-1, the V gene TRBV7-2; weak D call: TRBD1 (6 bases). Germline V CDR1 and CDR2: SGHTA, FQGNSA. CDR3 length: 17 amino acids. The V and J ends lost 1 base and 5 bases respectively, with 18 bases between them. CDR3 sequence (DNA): TGTGCCAGCAGCTTAGAAATAGGGGCAGGGGCGAACAATGAGCAGTTCTTC. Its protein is CASSLEIGAGANNEQFF.

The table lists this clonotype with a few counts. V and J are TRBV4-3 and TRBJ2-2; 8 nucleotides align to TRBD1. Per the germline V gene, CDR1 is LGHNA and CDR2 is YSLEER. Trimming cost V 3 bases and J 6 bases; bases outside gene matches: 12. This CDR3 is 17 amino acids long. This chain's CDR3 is CASSQEAVGQGPGELFF. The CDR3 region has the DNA TGCGCCAGCAGCCAGGAGGCCGTTGGACAGGGTCCCGGGGAGCTGTTTTTT.

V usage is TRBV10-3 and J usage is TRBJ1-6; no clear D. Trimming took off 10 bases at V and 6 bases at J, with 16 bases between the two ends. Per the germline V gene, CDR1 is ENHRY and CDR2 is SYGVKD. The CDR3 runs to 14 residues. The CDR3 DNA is TGTGCCACCTCGGCTGCCACCGCTAATTCACCCCTCCACTTT. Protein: CATSAATANSPLHF.